These 19 T cell receptor beta chains originate from one sample sequenced in a study. TCRdb re-called the RT-PCR reads through MiXCR, storing one row per CDR3 protein. Counted here are fewer than 800,000 distinct CDR3 sequences, 14% occurring once; the ten biggest clones make up 3.6%. Specimen: memory CD4+ T cells from blood. Receptors originate from a female donor in good health, serving as a healthy control.

In its sample, this clonotype was seen a few times. The rearrangement uses TRBV10-2 and TRBJ1-1; D might be TRBD1 (5 bases). Germline V CDR1 and CDR2: WSHSY, SAAADI. The V and J ends lost 11 bases and 2 bases respectively, with 15 bases between them. CDR3 length equals 13 residues. The CDR3 loop is CAALGPTNTEAFF. The CDR3 DNA is TGCGCCGCCCTGGGACCGACCAACACTGAAGCTTTCTTT.

The sample holds many counts of this clonotype. This chain uses TRBV7-6 with TRBJ1-5; no reliable D call. Per germline, CDR1 SGHVS and CDR2 FNYEAQ. The CDR3 spans 16 residues. Trimming cost V 2 bases and J 2 bases, with 13 bases left between them. The CDR3 is CASSLLGRGGNQPQHF. CDR3 bases: TGTGCCAGCAGCTTACTTGGACGCGGAGGCAATCAGCCCCAGCATTTT.

V is TRBV12-3 or TRBV12-4 and J is TRBJ2-3, with 9 bases that match TRBD2. With V trimmed by 1 base and J by 0 bases, 5 bases remained unmatched. The CDR3 is 17 residues long. CDR3 DNA: TGTGCCAGCAGTTTAGGTTGGGCGGGGGGGAGCACAGATACGCAGTATTTT. Protein: CASSLGWAGGSTDTQYF.

This rearrangement joins TRBV24-1 to TRBJ2-1; 8 positions agree with TRBD1. The trim removed 4 bases at V and 3 bases at J, leaving 13 bases unmatched. The germline V gene has CDR1 KGHDR and CDR2 SFDVKD. The CDR3 consists of 18 residues. CDR3 in amino acids: CATSDPISDRGYYNEQFF. DNA for the CDR3: TGTGCCACCAGTGACCCTATCTCAGACAGGGGCTACTACAATGAGCAGTTCTTC.

The chain combines TRBV10-3 with TRBJ1-5, with D unresolved. The CDR3 contains 16 residues. The germline gives CDR1 ENHRY, CDR2 SYGVKD. V lost 0 bases to trimming and J lost 5 bases, with 14 bases between them. The CDR3 here is CAISESRAGRDQPQHF. The DNA for the CDR3 is TGTGCCATCAGTGAGTCAAGGGCGGGGAGAGATCAGCCCCAGCATTTT.

This clonotype was found a few times. The chain has TRBV7-9 and TRBJ2-3, with 8 bases identical to TRBD1. The CDR3 is made up of 16 amino acids. Germline trimming cut 5 bases from V and 0 bases from J; bases unmatched to any gene: 7. CDR1 and CDR2 from the germline V gene are SEHNR and FQNEAQ (reference sequence). Here the CDR3 reads CASSPDRGGSTDTQYF. In DNA form, the CDR3 reads TGTGCCAGCAGCCCTGACAGGGGAGGTAGCACAGATACGCAGTATTTT.

This clonotype was counted a few times. The chain recombines TRBV15 with TRBJ2-5; no firm D call. The V end was cut by 0 bases, the J end by 2 bases, with 10 bases between. The germline CDR1 and CDR2 sequences are LNHNV and YYDKDF (reference sequence). This CDR3 spans 15 amino acids. The CDR3 loop is CATSRDPQQQETQYF. The CDR3 nucleotides are TGTGCCACCAGCAGAGATCCCCAGCAACAAGAGACCCAGTACTTC.

The genes are TRBV11-2 and TRBJ2-2; D is possibly TRBD1 (5 bases). Germline lookup yields CDR1 SGHAT and CDR2 FQNNGV. This CDR3 comprises 15 residues. Trimming stripped 5 bases from V and 0 bases from J, with 10 bases between. The chain's CDR3 is CASSQDISNTGELFF. Written as DNA, the CDR3 is TGTGCCAGCAGCCAGGACATATCGAACACCGGGGAGCTGTTTTTT.

This clonotype occurred many times. V and J are TRBV7-9 and TRBJ1-1; 7 bases match TRBD1. CDR1 and CDR2 from the germline V gene are SEHNR and FQNEAQ (reference sequence). With 1 base clipped from V and 1 base from J, the junction kept 6 bases outside the gene matches. This CDR3 region has 16 residues. CDR3 in amino acids: CASSLVGGKPNTEAFF. The CDR3 DNA reads TGTGCCAGCAGCTTAGTAGGGGGCAAACCGAACACTGAAGCTTTCTTT.

This clonotype showed up just a few times. The CDR3 is CASSEGLAVEYEQYF. As DNA, the CDR3 is TGTGCCAGCAGCGAGGGACTAGCGGTAGAATACGAGCAGTACTTC. V and J are TRBV5-5 and TRBJ2-7; 11 nucleotides agree with TRBD2. Germline V gives CDR1 SGHKS, CDR2 YYEKEE (reference sequence). J was trimmed by 4 bases and V by 4 bases; bases with no gene match: 7. The CDR3 covers 15 residues.

There are many counts of this clonotype. V and J are TRBV7-8 and TRBJ2-5, with 7 nucleotides matching TRBD2. This CDR3 has 15 amino acids. Per germline, CDR1 SGHVS and CDR2 FQNEAQ. V lost 1 base to trimming and J lost 0 bases; unmatched junction nucleotides: 2. The CDR3 region is CASSLELANQETQYF. CDR3 bases: TGTGCCAGCAGCTTAGAACTAGCGAACCAAGAGACCCAGTACTTC. Supplemented by reference TRBV7-8 and TRBJ2-5, the full variable domain reads GAGVSQSPRYKVAKRGQDVALRCDPISGHVSLFWYQQALGQGPEFLTYFQNEAQLDKSGLPSDRFFAERPEGSVSTLKIQRTQQEDSAVYLCASSLELANQETQYFGPGTRLLVL.

In regard to this clonotype: With only one base between it and a far larger clone, this is likely a read error. The V call is TRBV7-3, the J call TRBJ1-1; tentatively, D is TRBD1 (6 bases). CDR3 length: 13 residues. Germline V gene sequence: CDR1 SGHTA, CDR2 FQGTGA. The CDR3 DNA is TGTGCCAGCAGCTTAGGGGGGGACACTGATGCTTTCTTT. It specifies CASSLGGDTDAFF.

This clonotype was seen repeatedly, ten times or more. CDR3 DNA sequence: TGTGCCAGCAGCTTGGCCAGGGACAGGCTGTACTTC. Amino acids: CASSLARDRLYF. The chain employs TRBV5-6 and TRBJ2-5, with 8 nucleotides matching TRBD1. V lost 0 bases, J lost 13 bases, and 5 bases stayed unmatched. Germline values: CDR1 SGHDT, CDR2 YYEEEE. This CDR3 region has 12 residues.

This clonotype occurred a few times. J is TRBJ2-7 and V is TRBV27; D is unresolved. V lost 5 bases and J lost 3, with 14 bases in between. CDR3 size: 14 residues. Germline V lookup: CDR1 MNHEY, CDR2 SMNVEV (reference sequence). CDR3 in DNA: TGTGCCAGCAGTCCCCTCCCCGGATACTACGAGCAGTACTTC. It yields the protein CASSPLPGYYEQYF.

This clonotype was counted many times. CDR3 bases: TGTGCCAGCAGCTTATACGACGACAGGAGAAATCAGCCCCAGCATTTT. Its translation: CASSLYDDRRNQPQHF. The chain couples TRBV5-5 to TRBJ1-5; D is possibly TRBD1 (6 bases). V was clipped by 2 bases and J by 4 bases, with 16 bases between them. Germline assignment: CDR1 SGHKS and CDR2 YYEKEE (reference sequence). This CDR3 region has 16 residues.

In this sample, this clonotype turned up a few times. This chain uses TRBV21-1 with TRBJ1-1. TRBV21-1 is noted as a pseudogene. This CDR3 is 15 amino acids long. CDR3 nucleotide sequence: TGTGCCAGCAGCAAAGGCGGGGGACCCAGCACTGAAGCTTTCTTT. It translates to CASSKGGGPSTEAFF.

The table lists this clonotype with a few counts. The chain is built from TRBV7-2 and TRBJ2-7; D ambiguous. Looked up from germline, CDR1 is SGHTA and CDR2 is FQGNSA. The V end lost 0 bases, the J end lost 2 bases, and 8 bases lay between the germline ends. The CDR3 runs 14 residues. CDR3 sequence reads: CASSLALEPYEQYF. CDR3 DNA: TGTGCCAGCAGCTTAGCTCTAGAGCCCTACGAGCAGTACTTC.

The rearrangement uses TRBV18 and TRBJ1-1; D might be TRBD1 (5 bases). The V gene's germline CDR1 is KGHSH and CDR2 LQKENI. V lost 3 bases and J 6 bases, leaving 14 bases between the germline ends. The CDR3 has 14 residues. Here the CDR3 reads CASSPNYRDAEAFF. DNA for the CDR3: TGTGCCAGCTCACCCAATTACCGGGACGCTGAAGCTTTCTTT.

This chain uses TRBV2 with TRBJ1-6, with 7 bases fitting TRBD1. V was pared by 7 bases and J by 9 bases, with 9 bases of the junction left unmatched. The germline CDR1 and CDR2 sequences are SNHLY and FYNNEI. The CDR3 consists of 14 residues. The chain's CDR3 is CASNRQGTGSPLHF. The DNA of the CDR3 is TGTGCCAGCAACCGACAGGGAACCGGTTCACCCCTCCACTTT.